Listed below are T cell receptor beta chains from one sample, sequenced in a study of a mutant IDH1 vaccine in newly diagnosed glioma. TCRdb keeps only in-frame clones here, not all; method: immunoSEQ multiplex PCR. The sample comprises some 29,000 clones, about nine tenths of which are singletons, and about 3.6% rests with the top ten. Their antigens remain unidentified. This specimen was peripheral blood mononuclear cells (PBMCs), taken from a glioma patient whose treatment included an IDH1 peptide vaccine. These TCRs come from a woman between 40 and 50 years old with glioma. Some clones in this sample may be carry-over from other donors' samples. CDR3s include the opening cysteine and the closing phenylalanine or tryptophan.

v_gene,j_gene,CDR3aa
TRBV6-1,TRBJ2-7,CASTRGAFYEQYF
TRBV7-2,TRBJ1-4,CASSLALATNEKLFF
TRBV5-6,TRBJ1-5,CASSGLAGGPQHF
TRBV7-9,TRBJ1-2,CASSLVAGSNYGYTF
TRBV28,TRBJ1-3,CASSFSSARNTIYF
TRBV4-1,TRBJ1-6,CASSQGLNSPLHF
TRBV30,TRBJ1-2,CAWSVRGNYGYTF
TRBV9,TRBJ2-4,CASSVEGAPVYF
TRBV5-1,TRBJ1-2,CASSTATTNAYGYTF
TRBV27,TRBJ1-2,CASADRAGYGYTF
TRBV15,TRBJ2-1,CATSRDRVTEQFF
TRBV27,TRBJ2-7,CASSPQGLSYEQYF
TRBV19,TRBJ1-2,CASSIISHYGYTF
TRBV5-1,TRBJ1-5,CASTKDGGSNQPQHF
TRBV15,TRBJ1-6,CATSPNTVNSPLHF
TRBV27,TRBJ1-6,CASKGTGGLWTLHF
TRBV15,TRBJ1-5,CATSTDRRQPQHF
TRBV5-6,TRBJ2-5,CASSGAGLADLTGLETQYF
TRBV7-9,TRBJ2-1,CASSLGGYDYNEQFF
TRBV7-6,TRBJ2-7,CASSAGTGISF
TRBV7-3,TRBJ2-3,CASPGQVQYF
TRBV5-6,TRBJ1-3,CASSLVSEAYSGNTIYF
TRBV6-5,TRBJ2-1,CASSYSGGPGNEQFF
TRBV4-2,TRBJ1-3,CASSQEVGSSGNTIYF
TRBV9,TRBJ1-1,CASSQEGGLNTEAFF
TRBV29-1,TRBJ2-7,CSVEVGAHEQYF
TRBV7-8,TRBJ2-5,CASSVGGRRSETQYF
TRBV7-8,TRBJ2-1,CASRVGPGQGNEQFF
TRBV14,TRBJ2-7,CASSQGKYSYEQYF
TRBV28,TRBJ1-1,CASSLRGDLAFF
TRBV4-1,TRBJ2-1,CASSQAGKQFF
TRBV7-9,TRBJ1-5,CASSNSGGDQPQHF
TRBV6-6,TRBJ2-5,CASSAGAETQYF
TRBV20-1,TRBJ2-3,CSARGGGTQYF
TRBV2,TRBJ2-4,CASTGQGDIQYF
TRBV7-2,TRBJ1-2,CASSLGGLDGYTF
TRBV9,TRBJ1-3,CASSVEARSGNTIYF
TRBV7-9,TRBJ1-2,CASSLRGGVNYGYTF
TRBV10-3,TRBJ1-2,CAISENVARRQLGGYTF
TRBV4-1,TRBJ2-7,CASSQVTDSDYEQYF
TRBV12-5,TRBJ2-5,CASGDRGTETQYF
TRBV9,TRBJ1-5,CASSPSGSAREPQHF
TRBV27,TRBJ2-3,CASTRVGPSTDTQYF
TRBV15,TRBJ1-1,CATSRGGSNTEAFF
TRBV6-5,TRBJ1-6,CASRPGGAFYSPLHF
TRBV15,TRBJ2-3,CATSREGPRSGVRDTQYF
TRBV4-1,TRBJ2-7,CASSQRTLTYEQYF
TRBV27,TRBJ2-2,CASHKGQGGTGELFF
TRBV11-3,TRBJ2-5,CASSSRDGFQETQYF
TRBV6-1,TRBJ2-5,CASSEAQRGVQETQYF
TRBV9,TRBJ2-1,CASSVLQGRDEQFF
TRBV7-2,TRBJ2-7,CASSRHGGPSYEQYF
TRBV7-9,TRBJ1-3,CASSITGPTGGNTIYF
TRBV19,TRBJ1-6,CASSFTGGGYSPLHF
TRBV5-1,TRBJ2-1,CASSYGQGRGNNEQFF
TRBV7-9,TRBJ2-7,CASSLRDEQYF
TRBV9,TRBJ2-7,CASSVRGGAYEQYF
TRBV6-6,TRBJ1-3,CASSYKGQGLNTIYF
TRBV13,TRBJ2-3,CASSLGRGADTQYF